The T cell receptor (beta chain) under discussion was sequenced for a study of blood T cell repertoires in COVID-19. All recovered Cohort 3 donors got two negative PCRs, got clearance, or saw symptom resolution. The CDR3 runs 15 residues. Looked up from germline, CDR1 is SGHAT and CDR2 is FQNNGV. Trimming shortened V by 5 bases and J by 6 bases, and 17 bases separated the two germline ends. Clones were sequenced by immunoSEQ multiplex PCR, and TCRdb holds only the in-frame ones, with some missing. This table has 230,000 or so clones, 84% appearing once. This TCR was recovered from a man aged 45 to 65 who had recovered from COVID-19. The specimen sequenced was PBMCs or T cells enriched from blood (not recorded which). The V gene is TRBV11-2, the J gene TRBJ2-1; maybe TRBD2 (7 bases). The DNA for the CDR3 is TGTGCCAGCAGCAACCGGCGGGGGCATGGCAATGAGCAGTTCTTC. Amino acid sequence: CASSNRRGHGNEQFF. The variable domain in full, completed from reference TRBV11-2 and TRBJ2-1, reads EAGVAQSPRYKIIEKRQSVAFWCNPISGHATLYWYQQILGQGPKLLIQFQNNGVVDDSQLPKDRFSAERLKGVDSTLKIQPAKLEDSAVYLCASSNRRGHGNEQFFGPGTRLTVL.